This T cell receptor beta chain was profiled in a study of T cell repertoires in cytomegalovirus infection. At the level of the study: Newly reported HLA-C-restricted and thoroughly characterized HLA-B-restricted CMV epitopes were employed. Public signatures in TCR beta pointed to CMV infection and matching HLA type.

For this clonotype: Its antigen is undetermined.

Trimming shortened V by 3 bases and J by 1 base, and 13 bases separated the two germline ends. The CDR3 length is 16 residues. Germline V gene sequence: CDR1 MNHEY, CDR2 SMNVEV (reference sequence). Notes on the study in general: Accumulated public TCR beta family frequency recognized individuals carrying CMV together with the relevant HLA. HLA-C-restricted CMV clonotypes gave the most frequent clonotype in two of eight donors.

TCRdb re-called the reads with MiXCR, one entry per CDR3 protein. Among about a million distinct CDR3 sequences, under 40% were seen once, and the ten largest hold roughly 13%. The chain recombines TRBV27 with TRBJ1-5, with D possibly TRBD1 on 6 matching bases. This sample comprised cultured CD8+ T cells from PBMCs, obtained from culture after CMV antigen stimulation. This clonotype was sampled from a human donor in good health (CMV status not recorded). Some clones in this sample may be carry-over from other donors' samples. The CDR3 is CASSLGGTPSNQPQHF. The CDR3 DNA is TGTGCCAGCAGTTTGGGAGGGACACCCAGCAATCAGCCCCAGCATTTT.